These 15 T cell receptor beta chains were all obtained from the same sample, sequenced in a study of CD8 T cells in ankylosing spondylitis. TCRdb ran MiXCR on the 5' RACE reads and lists one entry per CDR3 protein. The sample contains under 250,000 distinct CDR3 sequences, around 11% of which appear only once. Material: blood, either unsorted or a sorted T cell fraction (not recorded which). The receptor set was obtained from a male donor with ankylosing spondylitis or in good health (not recorded which).

This clonotype was counted a few times. This sequence joins TRBV12-3 or TRBV12-4 and TRBJ2-4; 7 bases fit TRBD2. Losses at the gene ends were 5 bases for V and 5 bases for J; bases not matched to a gene: 6. The CDR3 loop spans 14 amino acids. This CDR3 is CASSPSGVQNIQYF. Written as DNA, the CDR3 is TGTGCCAGCAGTCCCAGCGGGGTGCAAAACATTCAGTACTTC.

This clonotype was recorded many times. This chain uses TRBV12-3 or TRBV12-4 with TRBJ1-2; D unresolved. This CDR3 is built from 12 residues. V lost 6 bases and J 4 bases, leaving 9 bases between the germline ends. CDR3 DNA sequence: TGTGCCAGCAGATCCCCCTTCTATGGCTACACCTTC. Residues: CASRSPFYGYTF.

This sequence joins TRBV6-1 and TRBJ1-5; D remains unclear. V dropped 8 bases and J dropped 8 bases, with 16 bases sitting between them. The CDR3 runs to 13 residues. Per germline, CDR1 MNHNS and CDR2 SASEGT. This CDR3 is CASRSKGLEPQHF. CDR3 DNA: TGTGCCAGCCGAAGTAAGGGCTTGGAGCCCCAGCATTTT.

This clonotype was seen a handful of times. This chain uses TRBV27 with TRBJ2-2; D possibly matches TRBD1 or TRBD2 (5 bases each). The CDR3 is 15 residues long. Germline assignment: CDR1 MNHEY and CDR2 SMNVEV (reference sequence). V was trimmed by 9 bases and J by 1 base, leaving 15 bases between them. The DNA for the CDR3 is TGTGCCAGTCGGGACCGACGTTTGAACACCGGGGAGCTGTTTTTT. It yields the protein CASRDRRLNTGELFF.

This clonotype was seen repeatedly, ten times or more. The CDR3 DNA follows: TGTGCCAGCAGACCGACCGTACAAGAGACCCAGTACTTC. This gives the protein CASRPTVQETQYF. The V call is TRBV6-6, the J call TRBJ2-5; D unclear. Per the germline V gene, CDR1 is MNHNY and CDR2 is SVGAGI (reference sequence). The ends were cut back, 6 bases at V and 2 bases at J, with 10 bases in the middle. The length of the CDR3 is 13 residues.

The chain is built from TRBV4-1 and TRBJ2-2, with 9 bases lining up with TRBD1. Unmatched junction bases numbered 1, after V lost 4 bases and J lost 1 base. This CDR3 has 15 amino acids. Germline CDR1 MGHRA, CDR2 YSYEKL. CDR3 amino acids: CASSRGQGNTGELFF. CDR3 bases: TGCGCCAGCAGCCGGGGACAGGGGAACACCGGGGAGCTGTTTTTT.

The V gene is TRBV5-1, the J gene TRBJ2-2; D may be TRBD2 (6 bases). Trimming pared 4 bases from V and 4 bases from J, leaving 14 bases between. CDR1 SGHRS and CDR2 YFSETQ come from the germline V gene. CDR3 size: 15 residues. CDR3 bases: TGCGCCAGCAGCCCCGGGGACTCCGGCACCGGGGAGCTGTTTTTT. Translating it yields CASSPGDSGTGELFF.

The chain recombines TRBV6-2 or TRBV6-3 with TRBJ2-7, with 9 bases lining up with TRBD2. Losses at the gene ends were 2 bases for V and 4 bases for J; bases not matched to a gene: 0. This CDR3 region has 13 residues. The V gene's germline CDR1 is MNHEY and CDR2 SVGEGT. CDR3 loop: CASSYAGGYEQYF. The CDR3 nucleotides read TGTGCCAGCAGTTACGCGGGGGGGTACGAGCAGTACTTC.

The V call is TRBV7-3, the J call TRBJ2-2; 9 nucleotides align to TRBD1. Germline values: CDR1 SGHTA, CDR2 FQGTGA. After removal of 6 bases from V and 6 bases from J, the junction contained 5 bases not matched to a gene. This CDR3 spans 14 amino acids. CDR3 region: CASRGQGIAGELFF. CDR3 bases: TGTGCCAGCAGGGGACAGGGTATCGCCGGGGAGCTGTTTTTT.

In its sample, this clonotype was seen many times. The chain is built from TRBV7-8 and TRBJ2-3, with D possibly being TRBD2 (6 bases). This CDR3 has 14 residues. V was pared by 1 base and J by 6 bases, with 11 bases between. Per germline, CDR1 SGHVS and CDR2 FQNEAQ. CDR3 protein: CASSLDGRTDTQYF. CDR3 bases: TGTGCCAGCAGCTTAGACGGGAGAACCGATACGCAGTATTTT.

This clonotype was picked up a small number of times. This rearrangement joins TRBV10-3 to TRBJ2-1, with D perhaps being TRBD1 or TRBD2 (5 bases each). The CDR3 covers 15 residues. V was clipped by 3 bases and J by 4 bases, with 13 bases between them. Germline lookup yields CDR1 ENHRY and CDR2 SYGVKD. This CDR3 reads CAISDTRGPYNEQFF. In DNA form, the CDR3 reads TGTGCCATCAGTGATACTCGGGGACCGTACAATGAGCAGTTCTTC.

This clonotype showed up many times. This rearrangement joins TRBV6-5 to TRBJ1-1; a possible D gene is TRBD1 (5 bases). The V and J ends lost 4 bases and 2 bases respectively, with 14 bases between them. The germline CDR1 and CDR2 sequences are MNHEY and SVGAGI. The CDR3 has 15 amino acids. The CDR3 sequence is CASSFGQKGNTEAFF. CDR3 coding DNA: TGTGCCAGCAGTTTCGGACAAAAGGGAAACACTGAAGCTTTCTTT.

This clonotype was detected ten times or more. The genes are TRBV20-1 and TRBJ2-5; a possible D gene is TRBD2 (5 bases). Per the germline V gene, CDR1 is DFQATT and CDR2 is SNEGSKA (reference sequence). Trimming took off 5 bases at V and 4 bases at J, with 17 bases between the two ends. The CDR3 consists of 14 residues. CDR3 sequence (DNA): TGCAGTGCTGACAAGGGCCTAGCCTCAGAGACCCAGTACTTC. It yields the protein CSADKGLASETQYF.

This clonotype was seen ten or more times. The chain has TRBV5-1 and TRBJ1-2; the match to TRBD1 covers 7 bases. The junction had 6 bases not matched to a gene; V was cut back by 4 bases and J by 3 bases. CDR1 is SGHRS, CDR2 YFSETQ, per germline. This CDR3 spans 14 amino acids. CDR3 bases: TGCGCCAGCAGCGCTGGACAGGTCTACTATGGCTACACCTTC. It encodes CASSAGQVYYGYTF. The full variable domain, its missing parts supplied by reference TRBV5-1 and TRBJ1-2, is KAGVTQTPRYLIKTRGQQVTLSCSPISGHRSVSWYQQTPGQGLQFLFEYFSETQRNKGNFPGRFSGRQFSNSRSEMNVSTLELGDSALYLCASSAGQVYYGYTFGSGTRLTVV.

This clonotype was seen at least ten times. The V gene is TRBV5-1, the J gene TRBJ2-1; D is unclear. Trimming took off 0 bases at V and 1 base at J, with 8 bases between the two ends. Germline-derived CDR1 and CDR2 are SGHRS and YFSETQ. The CDR3 length is 15 residues. The CDR3 coding sequence is TGCGCCAGCAGCTTGGGGGTTCTATCCTACAATGAGCAGTTCTTC. It encodes CASSLGVLSYNEQFF.